This T cell receptor (beta chain) was sequenced in a study of T cells in women clearing cervical HPV infection. Study-level information: Women with histologically confirmed HPV16-related CIN3 or worse, 2 with invasive cancer, served as cases.

Cervical HPV DNA detected by MY09/MY11 PCR, typed by dot-blot. The CDR3 spans 15 residues. Per the germline V gene, CDR1 is SGHTA and CDR2 is FQGTGA. V lost 5 bases and J 1 base, leaving 12 bases between the germline ends. About this clone itself: From the germline J gene comes the end of the CDR3, since the read stops 3 residues before it.

TCR beta CDR3 amplified by multiplex PCR from approximately 1,300 ng genomic DNA. The data were produced by immunoSEQ multiplex PCR, yet TCRdb's version contains in-frame clones alone and is incomplete. This table lists tens of thousands of clones. What was sequenced was blood buffy coat. The TCR comes from a woman aged 18 to 75 with a cervical HPV16 infection that either progressed to CIN3+ or cleared (not recorded which). This sequence joins TRBV7-3 and TRBJ1-3; perhaps TRBD1 as D (5 bases). The CDR3: CASSGGGGSGNTIYF. Incomplete CDR3 DNA: TGTGCCAGCAGCGGAGGCGGGGGATCTGGAAACACC.